This entry concerns a single TCR beta chain. The same CDR3 can be traced to other DNA sequences in this sample. Germline V gene sequence: CDR1 SGHRS, CDR2 YFSETQ. V trimming: 3 bases; J trimming: 3 bases; junction bases outside the gene matches: 2. This CDR3 comprises 14 residues. This sample was included in a study of blood T cell repertoires in COVID-19. Overall study: Sites in the United States, Italy and Spain provided acute and convalescent COVID-19 samples. In each case, the material was cDNA or gDNA derived from T cells, B-cell-depleted T cells, or PBMCs.

In the source study's methods: Reference gene primer amplification yielded estimated nucleated cell counts. The protocol was immunoSEQ multiplex PCR, while the TCRdb copy is restricted to in-frame clones and leaves out a portion. That table gives V, J and clone size, and the DNA gave D and trimming. The sample carries approximately 110,000 clones, roughly 69% recorded once. The sequencing input was peripheral blood. This TCR was recovered from a man older than 75 with acute or convalescent COVID-19. This chain connects TRBV5-1 to TRBJ2-3; 9 positions agree with TRBD1. The CDR3 DNA follows: TGCGCCAGCAGCTCGGGGACAGGGACAGATACGCAGTATTTT. Translating it yields CASSSGTGTDTQYF. Combining the CDR3 with reference TRBV5-1 and TRBJ2-3 gives the whole variable domain KAGVTQTPRYLIKTRGQQVTLSCSPISGHRSVSWYQQTPGQGLQFLFEYFSETQRNKGNFPGRFSGRQFSNSRSEMNVSTLELGDSALYLCASSSGTGTDTQYFGPGTRLTVL.